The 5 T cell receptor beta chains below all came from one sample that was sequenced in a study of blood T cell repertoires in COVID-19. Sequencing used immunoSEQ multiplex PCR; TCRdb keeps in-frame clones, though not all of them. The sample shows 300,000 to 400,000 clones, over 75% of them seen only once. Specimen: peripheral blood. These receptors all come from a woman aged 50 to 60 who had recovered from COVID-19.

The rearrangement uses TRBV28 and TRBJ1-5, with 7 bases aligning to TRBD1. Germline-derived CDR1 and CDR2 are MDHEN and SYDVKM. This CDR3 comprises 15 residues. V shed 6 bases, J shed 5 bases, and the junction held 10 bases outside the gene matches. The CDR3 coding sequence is TGTGCCAGCAGCACACTGACAGGGAATTATCAGCCCCAGCATTTT. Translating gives CASSTLTGNYQPQHF.

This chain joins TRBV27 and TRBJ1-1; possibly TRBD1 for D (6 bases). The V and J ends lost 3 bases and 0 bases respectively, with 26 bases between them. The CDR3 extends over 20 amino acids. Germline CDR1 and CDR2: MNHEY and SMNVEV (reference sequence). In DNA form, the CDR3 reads TGTGCCAGCAGTTTTAGGACTGCAGGGGCTTGGGGCAAGATGAACACTGAAGCTTTCTTT. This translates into CASSFRTAGAWGKMNTEAFF.

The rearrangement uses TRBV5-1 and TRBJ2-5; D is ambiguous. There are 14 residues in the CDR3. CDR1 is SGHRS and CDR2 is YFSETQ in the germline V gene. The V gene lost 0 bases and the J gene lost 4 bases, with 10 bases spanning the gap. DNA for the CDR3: TGCGCCAGCAGCTTGGTAACTATGGGAGAGACCCAGTACTTC. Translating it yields CASSLVTMGETQYF.

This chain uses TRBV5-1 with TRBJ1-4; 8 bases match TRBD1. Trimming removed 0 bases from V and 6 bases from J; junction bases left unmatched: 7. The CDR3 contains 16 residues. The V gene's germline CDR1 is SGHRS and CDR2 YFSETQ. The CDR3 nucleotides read TGCGCCAGCAGCTTGGTCCAGGGGGCAATGTATGAAAAACTGTTTTTT. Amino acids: CASSLVQGAMYEKLFF.

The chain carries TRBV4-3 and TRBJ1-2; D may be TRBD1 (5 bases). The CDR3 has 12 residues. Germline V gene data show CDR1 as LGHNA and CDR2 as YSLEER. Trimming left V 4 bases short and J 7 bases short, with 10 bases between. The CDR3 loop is CASSPAGVGYTF. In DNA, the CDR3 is TGCGCCAGCAGCCCTGCGGGGGTTGGCTACACCTTC.